These 19 T cell receptor beta chains share one sample of origin, sequenced in a study of blood T cell repertoires in COVID-19. TCRdb keeps only in-frame clones here, not all; method: immunoSEQ multiplex PCR. Among over 90,000 clones listed, around 84% were seen once. Source material: peripheral blood. All receptors come from a woman aged 55-70 years in a cohort sampled during active or convalescent COVID-19.

The J gene is TRBJ1-5, the V gene TRBV30; unclear D gene. Trimming cost V 1 base and J 0 bases, with 31 bases left between them. The CDR3 spans 22 residues. Germline CDR1 is GTSNPN and CDR2 is SVGIG (reference sequence). In nucleotides, the CDR3 is TGTGCCTGGAGTGCCCCTATTGTTGGCAGAGCCCCGACTTGCCATAGCAATCAGCCCCAGCATTTT. Amino acids: CAWSAPIVGRAPTCHSNQPQHF.

The genes are TRBV2 and TRBJ2-7, with TRBD2 matching 9 bases. This CDR3 contains 13 residues. Germline loops: CDR1 SNHLY, CDR2 FYNNEI. V shed 6 bases, J shed 8 bases, and the junction held 8 bases outside the gene matches. Written as DNA, the CDR3 is TGTGCCAGCAGAGGAGGACTAGCGAACAAGCAGTACTTC. Translating gives CASRGGLANKQYF.

This clone is a singleton in its sample. This rearrangement joins TRBV10-3 to TRBJ1-1; D call uncertain. The V gene's germline CDR1 is ENHRY and CDR2 SYGVKD. The CDR3 covers 14 residues. V was cut by 5 bases and J by 4 bases, with 14 bases left in between. Here the CDR3 reads CAISSVGGSTEAFF. The CDR3 DNA is TGTGCCATCAGTTCAGTCGGAGGGTCCACTGAAGCTTTCTTT.

The chain links TRBV21-1 to TRBJ1-5; TRBD1, the D gene given by the table, was not confirmed from the DNA. TRBV21-1 is a recognized pseudogene. The CDR3 has 14 amino acids. CDR3 sequence reads: CASSKAAPNQPQHF. CDR3 nucleotide sequence: TGTGCCAGCAGCAAAGCGGCCCCCAATCAGCCCCAGCATTTT.

The chain employs TRBV11-2 and TRBJ1-5, with 8 positions matching TRBD1. This CDR3 has 13 residues. CDR1 and CDR2 from the germline V gene are SGHAT and FQNNGV. The V and J ends lost 0 bases and 13 bases, in that order; junction bases with no gene match: 5. CDR3 coding DNA: TGTGCCAGCAGCTTAGATGTGGGGACAGGTCAGCATTTT. It yields the protein CASSLDVGTGQHF.

This chain connects TRBV19 to TRBJ2-2, with a weak D call TRBD1 (8 bases). The CDR3 totals 16 residues. V lost 5 bases, J lost 4 bases, and 17 bases lay in between. The germline V gene has CDR1 LNHDA and CDR2 SQIVND (reference sequence). The CDR3 here is CASSPRTGRGTGELFF. The CDR3 bases are TGTGCCAGTAGTCCGCGGACAGGGAGGGGCACCGGGGAGCTGTTTTTT. The entire variable domain, with the rest obtained from reference TRBV19 and TRBJ2-2, is as follows: DGGITQSPKYLFRKEGQNVTLSCEQNLNHDAMYWYRQDPGQGLRLIYYSQIVNDFQKGDIAEGYSVSREKKESFPLTVTSAQKNPTAFYLCASSPRTGRGTGELFFGEGSRLTVL.

Only a few counts were recorded for this clone. The chain is built from TRBV30 and TRBJ2-2; 8 nucleotides align to TRBD2. This CDR3 has 13 residues. The V segment lost 2 bases and the J segment 6 bases; nucleotides outside the gene matches: 2. Germline V CDR1 and CDR2: GTSNPN, SVGIG (reference sequence). CDR3 sequence (DNA): TGTGCCTGGAGTCACGGGGGGGCCGGGGAGCTGTTTTTT. Translated: CAWSHGGAGELFF.

This clone was counted a single time. The chain links TRBV19 to TRBJ1-2, with TRBD1 as a possible D gene (5 bases). Germline V gene data show CDR1 as LNHDA and CDR2 as SQIVND (reference sequence). Between the trimmed V and J ends, which lost 6 bases and 8 bases, there was a span of 19 bases. This CDR3 comprises 14 residues. The CDR3 spells CASSPGGGASGYTF. CDR3 in DNA: TGTGCCAGTAGCCCTGGGGGAGGGGCGAGCGGCTACACCTTC.

CDR3 DNA: TGTGCCAGCAGTGAAGCGAACAGGGGGCCCACTGAAGCTTTCTTT. This sequence encodes CASSEANRGPTEAFF. The chain combines TRBV2 with TRBJ1-1; 9 bases line up with TRBD1. From germline, CDR1 is SNHLY and CDR2 FYNNEI. The CDR3 has 15 residues. The V and J ends lost 0 bases and 4 bases, in that order; junction bases with no gene match: 3. Based on the CDR3 plus reference TRBV2 and TRBJ1-1, the full variable domain is EPEVTQTPSHQVTQMGQEVILRCVPISNHLYFYWYRQILGQKVEFLVSFYNNEISEKSEIFDDQFSVERPDGSNFTLKIRSTKLEDSAMYFCASSEANRGPTEAFFGQGTRLTVV.

This clone has only a few counts. This chain uses TRBV28 with TRBJ2-7; 8 positions match TRBD1. Looked up from germline, CDR1 is MDHEN and CDR2 is SYDVKM. CDR3 length: 15 amino acids. J lost 2 bases, V lost 4 bases, and 7 bases had no gene match. The CDR3 DNA reads TGTGCCAGCAGTTCCGCGGGACAGGCGGCCTACGAGCAGTACTTC. Its translation: CASSSAGQAAYEQYF.

This clone was observed many times. The chain carries TRBV11-1 and TRBJ2-4; the match to TRBD1 covers 8 bases. The CDR3 has 14 residues. The V segment lost 2 bases and the J segment 4 bases; nucleotides outside the gene matches: 1. Germline V CDR1 and CDR2: SGHAT, FQDESV (reference sequence). The CDR3, as DNA: TGTGCCAGCAGCTTAAGGACAGGGAAAAACATTCAGTACTTC. This sequence encodes CASSLRTGKNIQYF.

The genes are TRBV5-1 and TRBJ1-5; D is unresolved. CDR1 and CDR2 (germline): SGHRS, YFSETQ. The CDR3 runs to 15 residues. The ends were cut back, 0 bases at V and 0 bases at J, with 7 bases in the middle. The CDR3 is CASSLAGYSNQPQHF. The CDR3 DNA reads TGCGCCAGCAGCTTGGCAGGTTATAGCAATCAGCCCCAGCATTTT.

The J gene is TRBJ1-1, the V gene TRBV19; 7 positions agree with TRBD1. The CDR3 contains 15 residues. J lost 2 bases, V lost 4 bases, and 7 bases had no gene match. Germline V gene sequence: CDR1 LNHDA, CDR2 SQIVND (reference sequence). CDR3 bases: TGTGCCAGTAGTAAACACCAGGGGGTAAACACTGAAGCTTTCTTT. Translated: CASSKHQGVNTEAFF.

The chain uses TRBV30 and TRBJ2-1; a weak D match, TRBD2 (6 bases). The CDR3 runs 12 residues. V lost 5 bases and J 3 bases, leaving 8 bases between the germline ends. Germline V lookup: CDR1 GTSNPN, CDR2 SVGIG (reference sequence). The CDR3 region is CAWGLSYNEQFF. The CDR3 DNA sequence: TGTGCCTGGGGACTAAGCTACAATGAGCAGTTCTTC.

The gene calls are TRBV5-8 and TRBJ2-5, with 16 bases that match TRBD2. The J segment lost 4 bases and the V segment lost 4 bases, leaving 4 bases of the junction unmatched. From germline, CDR1 is SGHTS and CDR2 YDEGEE. This CDR3 is 16 amino acids long. CDR3 bases: TGTGCCAGCAGCCCGGGACTAGCGGGGGGGCCAGAGACCCAGTACTTC. Translation gives CASSPGLAGGPETQYF.

This chain's CDR3 is CASSTGYMNTEAFF. CDR3 nucleotides: TGTGCCAGCAGTACAGGGTACATGAACACTGAAGCTTTCTTT. This sequence joins TRBV25-1 and TRBJ1-1; tentative D call: TRBD1 (6 bases). The length of the CDR3 is 14 residues. V was cut by 5 bases and J by 0 bases, with 10 bases left in between. Germline V gives CDR1 MGHDK, CDR2 SYGVNS.

V and J are TRBV19 and TRBJ1-6; TRBD1 matches at 8 bases. Germline-derived CDR1 and CDR2 are LNHDA and SQIVND (reference sequence). CDR3 length: 14 residues. V dropped 6 bases and J dropped 9; count of bases not matched to a gene: 7. The CDR3 spells CASRPDRGSSPLHF. The CDR3 nucleotides are TGTGCCAGTAGACCCGACAGGGGCAGTTCACCCCTCCACTTT. Combining the CDR3 with reference TRBV19 and TRBJ1-6 gives the whole variable domain DGGITQSPKYLFRKEGQNVTLSCEQNLNHDAMYWYRQDPGQGLRLIYYSQIVNDFQKGDIAEGYSVSREKKESFPLTVTSAQKNPTAFYLCASRPDRGSSPLHFGNGTRLTVT.

The chain carries TRBV10-3 and TRBJ1-2; 7 positions agree with TRBD1. CDR1 is ENHRY and CDR2 is SYGVKD in the germline V gene. The ends lost 0 bases at V and 4 bases at J; junction bases unmatched: 20. CDR3 length equals 20 residues. The CDR3 bases are TGTGCCATCAGTGAGTCCCGAGCTAGGGACAGTTGGGCCAAGAGCTATGGCTACACCTTC. Translation: CAISESRARDSWAKSYGYTF.

The rearrangement links TRBV19 to TRBJ2-2; D not resolved. This CDR3 is 12 amino acids long. Trimming shortened V by 5 bases and J by 6 bases, and 7 bases separated the two germline ends. CDR1 and CDR2 (germline): LNHDA, SQIVND (reference sequence). CDR3 sequence reads: CASSPIPGELFF. CDR3 nucleotides: TGTGCCAGTAGTCCCATTCCCGGGGAGCTGTTTTTT.